This TCR beta chain is from a study of shared clonotypes between healthy human individuals. The overall study: Contributing individuals were a couple of females and three males aged 18 to 49.

Study-wide points: Sharing across four donors was highest in naive CD4 (approximately 5%) and lowest in memory CD8 (roughly 0.4%).

Cells designated naive CD8 were CD45RO-negative and were positively selected for CCR7, with terminally differentiated effector memory CD45RA+ cells excluded. This clone was detected only once. Its antigen is unknown. This same CDR3 is encoded by further DNA sequences in the sample. The germline V and J ends were trimmed by 0 bases and 2 bases, with 9 bases remaining between them. Germline CDR1 SGDLS, CDR2 YYNGEE. The CDR3 length is 15 residues. In the original analysis: Because ImmunoSEQ provided only junction sequences with no quality scores, the filtering differed. Sequencing was performed with immunoSEQ multiplex PCR; in TCRdb, only in-frame clones are kept and a portion is missing. That table furnishes V, J and clone size, whereas the DNA furnished D and trimming. Of millions of clones listed, approximately 94% are singletons.

This receptor was identified in a young man in good health. Some clones in this sample may be carry-over from other donors' samples. The chain combines TRBV9 with TRBJ1-5; D gene ambiguous. Sequenced: naive CD8+ T cells from PBMCs. The CDR3 sequence: CASSVGGLGNQPQHF. CDR3 DNA sequence: TGTGCCAGCAGCGTAGGGGGATTGGGCAATCAGCCCCAGCATTTT.